These 18 T cell receptor beta chains came from one sample sequenced in a study of liver allograft versus peripheral blood T cells. As for the study in general: The authors compared T cell receptor repertoires in transplanted livers with those in the peripheral blood of recipients.

MiXCR was run by TCRdb on the reads, yielding one entry per CDR3 protein. This sample has a few thousand distinct CDR3 sequences, with 20% to 25% found just once. These receptor sequences come from a human patient who had a liver transplant. Some T cells may be provided by the graft donor.

The genes are TRBV12-3 or TRBV12-4 and TRBJ2-7, with a tentative D call TRBD2 (5 bases). The CDR3 sequence is 13 residues long. Deletions cut 5 bases from V and 5 bases from J, with 13 bases between. The CDR3 protein is CASSQRTMHEQYF. CDR3 sequence (DNA): TGTGCCAGCAGTCAGCGGACGATGCACGAGCAGTACTTC.

In this sample, this clonotype is medium-sized (0.01 to 0.1%). This chain connects TRBV7-2 to TRBJ2-1; D might be TRBD2 (5 bases). The V gene lost 8 bases and the J gene lost 6 bases, with 20 bases spanning the gap. The CDR3 is made up of 15 amino acids. Germline CDR1 and CDR2: SGHTA and FQGNSA. In DNA form, the CDR3 reads TGTGCCAGCGGACGAACGGGGAATAGAGGCAATGAGCAGTTCTTC. It specifies CASGRTGNRGNEQFF.

This clonotype is categorized as medium-sized (0.01 to 0.1%). The chain is built from TRBV27 and TRBJ1-5; D is perhaps TRBD1 (5 bases). This CDR3 contains 15 residues. Germline V gene data show CDR1 as MNHEY and CDR2 as SMNVEV (reference sequence). V was trimmed by 4 bases and J by 3 bases, leaving 13 bases between them. The CDR3 nucleotides read TGTGCCAGCAGTTCTTACCAGGGTGCCAATCAGCCCCAGCATTTT. This encodes CASSSYQGANQPQHF.

In regard to this clonotype: This may stem from a read error, because a much larger clone lies one nucleotide away. V is TRBV7-2 and J is TRBJ2-7; D perhaps matches TRBD2 (5 bases). CDR3 length: 12 amino acids. CDR1 is SGHTA and CDR2 is FQGNSA in the germline V gene. V gave up 5 bases and J gave up 13 bases, with 18 bases separating them. The CDR3 DNA follows: TGTGCCAGCAGCGACCGACTATCGGTCTTTTACTTC. This gives the protein CASSDRLSVFYF.

This clonotype was counted once. This sequence may be a read error, since a much larger clone differs from it by one base. This chain connects TRBV5-5 to TRBJ1-5; D might be TRBD1 (5 bases). The germline V gene encodes CDR1 SGHKS and CDR2 YYEKEE (reference sequence). This CDR3 spans 18 amino acids. This CDR3 reads CVSSLRTGGADSNQPQHF. The DNA of the CDR3 is TGTGTCAGCAGCTTACGGACCGGAGGGGCTGATAGCAATCAGCCCCAGCATTTT. Complete variable domain (other parts from reference TRBV5-5 and TRBJ1-5): DAGVTQSPTHLIKTRGQQVTLRCSPISGHKSVSWYQQVLGQGPQFIFQYYEKEERGRGNFPDRFSARQFPNYSSELNVNALLLGDSALYLCVSSLRTGGADSNQPQHFGDGTRLSIL.

The gene calls are TRBV7-9 and TRBJ1-5, with 10 bases lining up with TRBD1. With 9 bases clipped from V and 0 bases from J, the junction kept 11 bases outside the gene matches. The CDR3 is made up of 17 amino acids. Germline V gene data show CDR1 as SEHNR and CDR2 as FQNEAQ (reference sequence). The CDR3 bases are TGTGCCAGAACAACCGGGACAGGGGTCCTTAGCAATCAGCCCCAGCATTTT. Amino acid sequence: CARTTGTGVLSNQPQHF.

By its share, this clonotype is medium-sized (0.01 to 0.1%). The chain combines TRBV18 with TRBJ2-1; D gene ambiguous. Trimming removed 2 bases at V and 3 bases at J, with 2 bases between. CDR1 is KGHSH, CDR2 LQKENI, per germline. This CDR3 spans 12 amino acids. CDR3 protein: CASSPSYNEQFF. In DNA form, the CDR3 reads TGTGCCAGCTCACCAAGCTACAATGAGCAGTTCTTC.

In its sample, this clonotype was seen a few times. The CDR3: CASSPHRIRNSPLHF. The CDR3 DNA reads TGCGCCAGCAGCCCCCACAGGATACGGAATTCACCCCTCCACTTT. The J gene is TRBJ1-6, the V gene TRBV4-1; weak D call: TRBD1 (5 bases). The V end was cut by 4 bases, the J end by 7 bases, with 14 bases between. This CDR3 is built from 15 residues. The germline CDR1 and CDR2 sequences are MGHRA and YSYEKL.

The rearrangement uses TRBV20-1 and TRBJ2-5; 10 bases are shared with TRBD2. The V and J ends lost 6 bases and 7 bases, in that order; junction bases with no gene match: 14. CDR1 is DFQATT, CDR2 SNEGSKA, per germline (reference sequence). CDR3 length: 15 residues. CDR3 nucleotides: TGCAGTGCCCGGCGGTCCGGACTAGCGGTAGGGACCCAGTACTTC. Encoded protein: CSARRSGLAVGTQYF.

On this clonotype: A much larger clone differs from this one at a single base, so this may be a read error. The V call is TRBV2, the J call TRBJ1-6; tentative D call: TRBD1 (5 bases). Germline V gene sequence: CDR1 SNHLY, CDR2 FYNNEI. The CDR3 contains 15 residues. CDR3 coding DNA: TGTGACAGCTGGGACTCGGCGGCTTATAATTCACCCCTCCACTTT. Protein product: CDSWDSAAYNSPLHF.

By frequency in the sample, this clonotype is medium-sized (0.01 to 0.1%). J is TRBJ2-1 and V is TRBV6-5, with 8 bases identical to TRBD2. Looked up from germline, CDR1 is MNHEY and CDR2 is SVGAGI. The CDR3 has 14 amino acids. Trimming removed 5 bases from V and 2 bases from J; junction bases left unmatched: 2. Here the CDR3 DNA reads TGTGCCAGCAGTGCGGGAGGAACCTACAATGAGCAGTTCTTC. Protein: CASSAGGTYNEQFF.

In its sample, this clonotype is medium-sized. The chain carries TRBV6-5 and TRBJ2-7; possible D gene TRBD1, 5 bases. CDR3 length: 16 amino acids. Trimming removed 0 bases from V and 2 bases from J, with 14 bases in between. CDR1 and CDR2 from the germline V gene are MNHEY and SVGAGI. This CDR3 is CASSYSPGSGTYEQYF. DNA of the CDR3: TGTGCCAGCAGTTACTCGCCAGGGTCCGGCACCTACGAGCAGTACTTC.

By share, this clonotype counts as medium-sized. This chain joins TRBV28 and TRBJ1-2; 7 positions match TRBD1. Germline V gene lookup returns CDR1 MDHEN and CDR2 SYDVKM. The CDR3 covers 14 residues. V shed 6 bases, J shed 8 bases, and the junction held 12 bases outside the gene matches. CDR3 sequence reads: CASSQLRDSNGYTF. DNA for the CDR3: TGTGCCAGCAGCCAACTCCGGGACAGCAACGGCTACACCTTC.

This clonotype was counted only a few times. V and J are TRBV5-5 and TRBJ2-1, with 9 nucleotides matching TRBD1. V shed 2 bases and J 2 bases; nucleotides not matched to a gene: 2. Per germline, CDR1 SGHKS and CDR2 YYEKEE (reference sequence). The CDR3 is 15 amino acids. The CDR3 DNA follows: TGTGCCAGCAGCTTACAGGGGGCCCCCTACAATGAGCAGTTCTTC. Its translation: CASSLQGAPYNEQFF.

About this clonotype: Given a much more abundant clone one base away, this may be a read error. This chain links TRBV12-3 or TRBV12-4 with TRBJ1-2; D perhaps matches TRBD1 (6 bases). The ends were cut back, 6 bases at V and 10 bases at J, with 18 bases in the middle. This CDR3 spans 13 amino acids. CDR3 in amino acids: CASSVQGRPDYTF. The CDR3 DNA is TGTGCCAGCAGCGTACAGGGTCGGCCGGACTACACCTTC.

Points on this clonotype: This likely reflects a read error, since a far larger clone is one base away. This sequence joins TRBV6-5 and TRBJ2-7; tentatively, D is TRBD2 (5 bases). The germline V gene encodes CDR1 MNHEY and CDR2 SVGAGI. Trimming left V 3 bases short and J 7 bases short, with 16 bases between. The CDR3 covers 14 residues. The CDR3 reads CASSYLGSWNEQYF. CDR3 sequence (DNA): TGTGCCAGCAGTTATTTGGGGAGTTGGAATGAGCAGTACTTC.

The CDR3 here is CASSLEAGSSYNEQFF. The CDR3 nucleotides are TGTGCCAGCAGCTTGGAAGCGGGTAGTTCCTACAATGAGCAGTTCTTC. This chain links TRBV5-6 with TRBJ2-1; D might be TRBD2 (6 bases). This CDR3 region has 16 residues. Germline CDR1 and CDR2: SGHDT and YYEEEE. V was cut by 0 bases and J by 1 base, with 11 bases left in between.

Concerning this clonotype: This may be a read error, as it is one base from a much larger clone. Here the CDR3 reads CARTRGLAGVRNEQFF. The CDR3 nucleotides read TGTGCCAGAACCCGGGGACTAGCGGGGGTTCGCAATGAGCAGTTCTTC. V and J are TRBV9 and TRBJ2-1, with 14 nucleotides matching TRBD2. Germline lookup yields CDR1 SGDLS and CDR2 YYNGEE. The CDR3 covers 16 residues. V lost 8 bases to trimming and J lost 6 bases; unmatched junction nucleotides: 10.